This TCR beta chain originates from a study of blood T cell repertoires in COVID-19. Study background: The cDNA or gDNA used as material had been derived from T cells, B-cell-depleted T cells, or PBMCs.

The table came from immunoSEQ multiplex PCR; TCRdb's copy has only in-frame clones and leaves some out. The sample holds approximately 270,000 clones, 75% to 90% seen once. V gave up 6 bases and J gave up 4 bases; unmatched junction bases: 7. Germline CDR1 LGHNT, CDR2 FRNRAP. The CDR3 contains 15 residues. All enrollees were about 18 to 89 years old and from fewer than 25 US areas. The recovered donors of Cohort 3 showed two negative PCRs, clearance, or symptom resolution. The sequence was obtained from a woman between 45 and 65 years old who had recovered from COVID-19. Sequenced material: PBMCs or T cells enriched from blood (not recorded which). The rearrangement joins TRBV12-5 to TRBJ2-7, with TRBD2 matching 12 bases. The CDR3 spells CASGNSTSGSYEQYF. DNA of the CDR3: TGTGCTAGTGGGAACTCGACTAGCGGGAGTTACGAGCAGTACTTC.